The 16 T cell receptor beta chains given below trace back to one sample, sequenced in a study of cytomegalovirus exposure and HLA in healthy donors. Primers: 60 Vbeta forward and 13 Jbeta reverse. The table came from immunoSEQ multiplex PCR; TCRdb's copy has only in-frame clones and leaves some out. The sample holds 65,000 to 85,000 clones, roughly 88% seen once. The material sequenced was PBMCs. The receptors were sampled from a woman aged 30 to 39 in good health and CMV-seronegative.

V gene TRBV6-5 combines with J gene TRBJ2-5; D remains unclear. The ends were cut back, 6 bases at V and 2 bases at J, with 13 bases in the middle. The CDR3 is 14 amino acids. CDR1 is MNHEY and CDR2 is SVGAGI in the germline V gene. CDR3 nucleotide sequence: TGTGCCAGCAGATGGAGCCGAAGTCAAGAGACCCAGTACTTC. Residues: CASRWSRSQETQYF.

Concerning this clone: The same CDR3 arises from other DNA sequences in this sample as well. V and J are TRBV5-6 and TRBJ2-5; the match to TRBD2 covers 8 bases. V lost 2 bases and J lost 1; bases outside the gene matches: 1. Germline V gene lookup returns CDR1 SGHDT and CDR2 YYEEEE. CDR3 length: 14 amino acids. CDR3 protein: CASSFTSGQETQYF. The CDR3 bases are TGTGCCAGCAGCTTTACTAGCGGCCAAGAGACCCAGTACTTC.

This chain uses TRBV7-2 with TRBJ1-4; 7 nucleotides line up with TRBD1. The CDR3 extends over 15 amino acids. The J segment lost 6 bases and the V segment lost 2 bases, leaving 6 bases of the junction unmatched. Germline V gene data show CDR1 as SGHTA and CDR2 as FQGNSA. CDR3: CASSLLEGADEKLFF. In nucleotides, the CDR3 is TGTGCCAGCAGCTTATTGGAGGGGGCGGATGAAAAACTGTTTTTT.

Comment on this clone: The junction departs from the called germline gene at one end, perhaps through a read error. The rearrangement links TRBV18 to TRBJ2-5, with D unresolved. The CDR3 runs 12 residues. The germline CDR1 and CDR2 sequences are KGHSH and LQKENI. CDR3 loop: CASSRLGETQYF. The DNA for the CDR3 is TGTGCCAGTTCACGACTTGGGGAGACCCAGTACTTC.

J is TRBJ2-7 and V is TRBV29-1, with 8 bases matching TRBD1. Germline-derived CDR1 and CDR2 are SQVTM and ANQGSEA. Trimming removed 5 bases from V and 0 bases from J; junction bases left unmatched: 9. CDR3 size: 15 residues. The CDR3 DNA sequence: TGCAGCGTTTTTACCGGGACAGGTAGCTCCTACGAGCAGTACTTC. This codes for CSVFTGTGSSYEQYF.

This clone was seen a handful of times. The chain recombines TRBV5-1 with TRBJ2-6; D not certain. V was cut by 7 bases and J by 0 bases, with 8 bases left in between. CDR1 SGHRS and CDR2 YFSETQ come from the germline V gene. This CDR3 spans 14 amino acids. The CDR3: CASAVSSGANVLTF. For the CDR3, the DNA is TGCGCCAGCGCGGTGAGCTCTGGGGCCAACGTCCTGACTTTC.

The genes are TRBV4-1 and TRBJ1-2, with D tentatively TRBD1 (5 bases). From germline, CDR1 is MGHRA and CDR2 YSYEKL. This CDR3 is 18 amino acids long. Trimming left V 1 base short and J 8 bases short, with 26 bases between. The CDR3 sequence is CASSQGAMGSGSSSGYTF. The CDR3 DNA reads as TGCGCCAGCAGCCAAGGCGCGATGGGATCAGGGTCCTCAAGCGGCTACACCTTC.

The rearrangement links TRBV5-1 to TRBJ1-1; possible D gene TRBD1, 5 bases. Trimming took 0 bases from V and 0 from J, leaving 6 bases between them. Germline CDR1 and CDR2: SGHRS and YFSETQ. This CDR3 has 14 residues. DNA for the CDR3: TGCGCCAGCAGCTTGGGACAGATGAACACTGAAGCTTTCTTT. Translated, it gives CASSLGQMNTEAFF.

The chain has TRBV7-2 and TRBJ2-1; perhaps TRBD2 as D (5 bases). CDR1 is SGHTA, CDR2 FQGNSA, per germline. CDR3 length equals 12 residues. V was clipped by 5 bases and J by 9 bases, with 11 bases between them. CDR3 sequence: CASSPLVGEQFF. CDR3 nucleotides: TGTGCCAGCAGCCCACTAGTAGGTGAGCAGTTCTTC. Together with reference TRBV7-2 and TRBJ2-1, the CDR3 gives the full variable domain: GAGVSQSPSNKVTEKGKDVELRCDPISGHTALYWYRQSLGQGLEFLIYFQGNSAPDKSGLPSDRFSAERTGGSVSTLTIQRTQQEDSAVYLCASSPLVGEQFFGPGTRLTVL.

The V call is TRBV5-1, the J call TRBJ2-1; 9 bases align to TRBD2. Trimming cost V 0 bases and J 9 bases; bases outside gene matches: 16. Germline lookup yields CDR1 SGHRS and CDR2 YFSETQ. CDR3 length equals 18 residues. CDR3 sequence reads: CASSLVSPLSGRFGEQFF. The CDR3 region has the DNA TGCGCCAGCAGCTTGGTGAGCCCCTTGAGCGGGAGGTTTGGTGAGCAGTTCTTC.

V and J are TRBV29-1 and TRBJ1-1; TRBD1 is a possible D gene (6 bases). With 0 bases removed from V and 7 bases from J, the gap between germline ends came to 18 bases. CDR1 and CDR2 from the germline V gene are SQVTM and ANQGSEA. CDR3 length: 15 amino acids. The CDR3 protein is CSVEDGPWTANEAFF. Here the CDR3 DNA reads TGCAGCGTTGAAGATGGACCCTGGACAGCTAATGAAGCTTTCTTT.

A single count supports this clone. The V call is TRBV30, the J call TRBJ2-7; 8 nucleotides match TRBD2. With V trimmed by 7 bases and J by 4 bases, 18 bases remained unmatched. The germline V gene encodes CDR1 GTSNPN and CDR2 SVGIG (reference sequence). This CDR3 has 16 amino acids. In nucleotides, the CDR3 is TGTGCCTACACTAACGGGGTTCGACTAGCGTTATACGAGCAGTACTTC. It translates to CAYTNGVRLALYEQYF. The variable domain in full, completed from reference TRBV30 and TRBJ2-7, reads SQTIHQWPATLVQPVGSPLSLECTVEGTSNPNLYWYRQAAGRGLQLLFYSVGIGQISSEVPQNLSASRPQDRQFILSSKKLLLSDSGFYLCAYTNGVRLALYEQYFGPGTRLTVT.

The J gene is TRBJ1-2, the V gene TRBV2; 8 bases agree with TRBD1. V lost 8 bases and J lost 7; bases outside the gene matches: 12. There are 14 residues in the CDR3. Per the germline V gene, CDR1 is SNHLY and CDR2 is FYNNEI. The CDR3 loop reads CASSFGQGALGYTF. The CDR3 DNA sequence: TGTGCCAGCTCCTTTGGGCAGGGGGCCCTTGGCTACACCTTC.

The V and J genes are TRBV5-4 and TRBJ1-6, with D unclear. CDR1 SGHNT and CDR2 YYREEE come from the germline V gene (reference sequence). V lost 0 bases and J 9 bases, leaving 7 bases between the germline ends. The CDR3 loop spans 13 amino acids. In nucleotides, the CDR3 is TGTGCCAGCAGCTTGGAAGCCACTTCACCCCTCCACTTT. Amino acid sequence: CASSLEATSPLHF.

This rearrangement joins TRBV27 to TRBJ2-5; tentative D call: TRBD1 (5 bases). V dropped 5 bases and J dropped 4 bases, with 11 bases sitting between them. The CDR3 consists of 13 residues. Germline V gene lookup returns CDR1 MNHEY and CDR2 SMNVEV (reference sequence). CDR3 protein: CASSPRVPETQYF. CDR3 bases: TGTGCCAGCAGTCCCAGGGTTCCAGAGACCCAGTACTTC.

In this sample, this clone turned up once. The chain is built from TRBV19 and TRBJ2-1, with 12 nucleotides matching TRBD2. Germline V gene sequence: CDR1 LNHDA, CDR2 SQIVND (reference sequence). The CDR3 length is 16 residues. V lost 8 bases and J lost 5; bases outside the gene matches: 10. As DNA, the CDR3 is TGTGCCAGTTCTAACCTAGCGGGAGGGACCAACAATGAGCAGTTCTTC. Translation: CASSNLAGGTNNEQFF.